This TCR beta chain was obtained from a study of cytotoxic CD8 clonotypes in ibrutinib-treated CLL. Trimming cost V 0 bases and J 7 bases, with 9 bases left between them. CDR3 length: 13 residues. CDR1 and CDR2 (germline): MNHEY, SVGAGI. The protocol was immunoSEQ multiplex PCR, while the TCRdb copy is restricted to in-frame clones and leaves out a portion. Of roughly 29,000 clones in the sample, around 60% were seen once. The V and J genes are TRBV6-5 and TRBJ1-1; D may be TRBD1 (6 bases). The source is a human donor with chronic lymphocytic leukemia. Sequencing was performed on PBMCs, taken before ibrutinib treatment. Here the CDR3 DNA reads TGTGCCAGCAGTTACTCTGGCAGGGGTGAAGCTTTCTTT. Residues: CASSYSGRGEAFF.